The 15 T cell receptor beta chains below were found in one sample sequenced in a study of T-cell memory formation after mild COVID-19. TCRdb re-called the 5' RACE reads through MiXCR, storing one row per CDR3 protein. The data show approximately 410,000 distinct CDR3 sequences, roughly a quarter seen once. Sequencing was performed on PBMCs or a T cell subset sorted from them (not recorded which). The receptors here all came from an adult woman who had mild COVID-19 (a few samples of this study predate the infection). Cell type and time point are not known.

This clonotype was seen more than once but under ten times. This rearrangement joins TRBV24-1 to TRBJ2-5; 9 positions agree with TRBD1. V was clipped by 4 bases and J by 5 bases; unmatched bases: 7. The CDR3 has 15 amino acids. CDR1 is KGHDR, CDR2 SFDVKD, per germline. CDR3 nucleotide sequence: TGTGCCACCAGTGACGGGACAGGGCACGGGGAGACCCAGTACTTC. Translation gives CATSDGTGHGETQYF.

This rearrangement joins TRBV7-9 to TRBJ2-7; 13 nucleotides agree with TRBD2. V lost 5 bases and J lost 3; bases outside the gene matches: 16. Germline CDR1 and CDR2: SEHNR and FQNEAQ (reference sequence). The CDR3 totals 19 residues. The CDR3 here is CASSPRTSGSVHSFYEQYF. The CDR3 nucleotides read TGTGCCAGCAGCCCCCGGACTAGCGGGAGCGTCCATTCCTTCTACGAGCAGTACTTC.

This clonotype has a handful of counts. This sequence joins TRBV9 and TRBJ2-1; D ambiguous. V lost 1 base and J lost 7, with 6 bases in between. Germline assignment: CDR1 SGDLS and CDR2 YYNGEE. The CDR3 runs 12 residues. CDR3 residues: CASSVLANEQFF. The CDR3 DNA reads as TGTGCCAGCAGCGTACTGGCGAATGAGCAGTTCTTC.

The rearrangement links TRBV18 to TRBJ2-7; D remains ambiguous. The CDR3 length is 11 residues. V lost 3 bases to trimming and J lost 9 bases, with 9 bases between them. The V gene's germline CDR1 is KGHSH and CDR2 LQKENI. CDR3 DNA sequence: TGTGCCAGCTCACCCGGCGGCGGGCAGTACTTC. Translated: CASSPGGGQYF.

This clonotype was detected a few times. The chain is built from TRBV7-6 and TRBJ2-6; possibly TRBD2 for D (6 bases). The CDR3 consists of 17 residues. Trimming removed 5 bases at V and 0 bases at J, with 14 bases between. Germline-derived CDR1 and CDR2 are SGHVS and FNYEAQ. The CDR3 DNA reads TGTGCCAGCAGCAGCAGGGACTGGAGCTCTGGGGCCAACGTCCTGACTTTC. Its translation: CASSSRDWSSGANVLTF.

The genes are TRBV9 and TRBJ2-1, with D possibly matching TRBD2 (5 bases). CDR1 is SGDLS and CDR2 is YYNGEE in the germline V gene. V was shortened by 0 bases and J by 6 bases, with 10 bases between the two germline ends. This CDR3 has 14 residues. The CDR3 sequence: CASSVVPGSNEQFF. In DNA, the CDR3 is TGTGCCAGCAGCGTAGTTCCGGGGTCCAATGAGCAGTTCTTC.

This chain joins TRBV7-9 and TRBJ2-1; 7 bases fit TRBD1. V shed 6 bases and J 10 bases; nucleotides not matched to a gene: 6. The CDR3 runs 12 residues. Germline-derived CDR1 and CDR2 are SEHNR and FQNEAQ (reference sequence). This CDR3 reads CASRLLGGEQFF. As DNA, the CDR3 is TGTGCCAGCAGACTCCTAGGGGGCGAGCAGTTCTTC.

A few counts support this clonotype. The chain joins TRBV7-9 to TRBJ2-2, with 8 bases matching TRBD1. The CDR3 spans 18 residues. CDR1 SEHNR and CDR2 FQNEAQ come from the germline V gene (reference sequence). V was clipped by 2 bases and J by 3 bases; unmatched bases: 11. DNA for the CDR3: TGTGCCAGCAGCTTATACGGACAGGGATCATCGGACACCGGGGAGCTGTTTTTT. This codes for CASSLYGQGSSDTGELFF.

The J gene is TRBJ1-2, the V gene TRBV18; unclear D gene. The CDR3 runs 15 residues. Per the germline V gene, CDR1 is KGHSH and CDR2 is LQKENI. Between the trimmed V and J ends, which lost 3 bases and 4 bases, there was a span of 15 bases. DNA of the CDR3: TGTGCCAGCTCACCGATCGACGATTCCTCCTATGGCTACACCTTC. Protein: CASSPIDDSSYGYTF.

V is TRBV4-1 and J is TRBJ2-2, with 9 bases identical to TRBD1. This CDR3 is built from 17 residues. J was trimmed by 7 bases and V by 3 bases; bases with no gene match: 12. Germline V CDR1 and CDR2: MGHRA, YSYEKL. The CDR3 is CASSHQGQGTIRGELFF. As DNA, the CDR3 is TGCGCCAGCAGCCATCAGGGACAGGGTACAATTCGCGGGGAGCTGTTTTTT.

This clonotype has just a few counts. The chain joins TRBV5-1 to TRBJ2-3; the match to TRBD2 covers 9 bases. The CDR3 sequence is 16 residues long. Trimming removed 3 bases from V and 3 bases from J; junction bases left unmatched: 8. Per the germline V gene, CDR1 is SGHRS and CDR2 is YFSETQ. The CDR3 protein is CASSWGGLALTDTQYF. CDR3 DNA sequence: TGCGCCAGCAGCTGGGGGGGACTAGCTCTTACAGATACGCAGTATTTT.

At least ten counts were recorded for this clonotype. The gene calls are TRBV2 and TRBJ2-1; TRBD1 might be the D (7 bases). CDR1 and CDR2 (germline): SNHLY, FYNNEI. There are 14 residues in the CDR3. V lost 6 bases and J lost 5, with 14 bases in between. CDR3 DNA: TGTGCCAGCAGCCCCCGCGGGACAGACAATGAGCAGTTCTTC. This encodes CASSPRGTDNEQFF.

The J gene is TRBJ2-5, the V gene TRBV6-2 or TRBV6-3; 14 bases match TRBD2. Trimming removed 6 bases from V and 5 bases from J; junction bases left unmatched: 8. The CDR3 is 16 residues long. Germline lookup yields CDR1 MNHEY and CDR2 SVGEGT. CDR3 sequence (DNA): TGTGCCAGCAGCTACGGACTAGCGGGAGGATGGGAGACCCAGTACTTC. This encodes CASSYGLAGGWETQYF.

A few counts support this clonotype. The chain uses TRBV29-1 and TRBJ2-1, with D tentatively TRBD2 (6 bases). Trimming cost V 5 bases and J 0 bases, with 8 bases left between them. Germline V gives CDR1 SQVTM, CDR2 ANQGSEA. The CDR3 is made up of 13 amino acids. CDR3 protein: CSVPRGSYNEQFF. The CDR3, as DNA: TGCAGCGTTCCGCGGGGCTCCTACAATGAGCAGTTCTTC.

V usage is TRBV20-1 and J usage is TRBJ2-1; no firm D call. V dropped 0 bases and J dropped 0 bases, with 15 bases sitting between them. CDR3 size: 17 residues. Germline-derived CDR1 and CDR2 are DFQATT and SNEGSKA (reference sequence). CDR3: CSARDLSAQRSYNEQFF. The CDR3 nucleotides read TGCAGTGCTAGAGATCTCTCTGCGCAACGCTCCTACAATGAGCAGTTCTTC.